The clone carrying this TCR beta chain was observed many times. With MiXCR, TCRdb called clones anew from the PCR reads. The sample holds nearly 35,000 clones, approximately 15% seen once. These data originate in a study of metastatic and nonmetastatic thyroid tumors. Every patient underwent thyroid surgery untreated. Germline V gene data show CDR1 as SGHRS and CDR2 as YFSETQ. CDR3 length: 13 amino acids. V was pared by 0 bases and J by 4 bases, with 7 bases between. The sequenced material came from blood. The rearrangement uses TRBV5-1 and TRBJ1-2; D is ambiguous. This clonotype originated in a female donor with papillary thyroid cancer or a benign thyroid nodule (not recorded which). Some clones in this sample may be carry-over from other donors' samples. DNA for the CDR3: TGCGCCAGCAGCTTGGAAGAGTTCTATGGCTACACCTTC. Translation: CASSLEEFYGYTF.